This is a list of T cell receptor beta chains from one sample in a study of Ad26.COV2.S vaccination and SARS-CoV-2 variants. Sequencing used immunoSEQ multiplex PCR; TCRdb keeps in-frame clones, though not all of them. The sample records 400,000 to 450,000 clones, roughly 90% being singletons. Source: peripheral blood, taken in a trial of Ad26.COV2.S vaccine versus placebo. These receptors all come from a person between 18 and 59 years old who received the Ad26.COV2.S COVID-19 vaccine or a placebo. Each CDR3 is given with its conserved first and last residue. The D gene is left open where the match is weak. Some rows have no size entry. The others give once, few or many, or a class for an expanded clone.

V gene,J gene,D gene,clone size,CDR3 protein,CDR3 DNA
TRBV10-3,TRBJ2-7,TRBD2,-,CAISDGTSGPYEQYF,TGTGCCATCAGTGATGGGACTAGCGGGCCTTACGAGCAGTACTTC
TRBV6-6,TRBJ1-4,TRBD1,few,CASSYPGTGGEKLFF,TGTGCCAGCAGTTACCCCGGGACAGGGGGCGAAAAACTGTTTTTT
TRBV3-1/TRBV3-2,TRBJ1-2,-,-,CARLAGIYGYTF,TGTGCCCGGTTAGCAGGGATCTATGGCTACACCTTC
TRBV18,TRBJ1-2,TRBD1,-,CASSQKSTGDHGYTF,TGTGCCAGCTCACAGAAGTCGACAGGGGATCATGGCTACACCTTC
TRBV30,TRBJ2-1,TRBD2,once,CAWSVLASGGPYNEQFF,TGTGCCTGGAGTGTACTGGCTAGCGGAGGCCCTTACAATGAGCAGTTCTTC
TRBV21-1,TRBJ2-7,-,-,CASSKERIGLPEEAYEQYF,TGTGCCAGCAGCAAAGAGAGGATAGGCCTTCCTGAGGAAGCCTACGAGCAGTACTTC
TRBV5-4,TRBJ1-4,TRBD1,few,CASSLQGAEEKLFF,TGTGCCAGCAGCTTGCAGGGGGCTGAAGAAAAACTGTTTTTT
TRBV10-3,TRBJ1-3,-,few,CAISDAGSPQGNTIYF,TGTGCCATCAGCGATGCTGGGTCACCGCAAGGAAACACCATATATTTT
TRBV27,TRBJ2-7,-,-,CASSLNSGALTYEQYF,TGTGCCAGCAGTTTAAATTCGGGGGCGCTTACCTACGAGCAGTACTTC
TRBV9,TRBJ1-5,TRBD1,-,CASSVEGRPQGYSNQPQHF,TGTGCCAGCAGCGTAGAGGGCAGGCCACAGGGGTATAGCAATCAGCCCCAGCATTTT
TRBV10-3,TRBJ2-4,TRBD1,once,CAISEQGATKNIQYF,TGTGCCATCAGTGAACAGGGGGCAACCAAAAACATTCAGTACTTC
TRBV21-1,TRBJ2-7,-,-,CASSKWGQGVHEQYF,TGTGCCAGCAGCAAATGGGGACAGGGGGTACACGAGCAGTACTTC
TRBV5-1,TRBJ1-1,-,-,CASSLGLGGLEAFF,TGCGCCAGCAGCTTGGGGCTGGGGGGCCTGGAAGCTTTCTTT
TRBV11-2,TRBJ2-1,TRBD2,-,CASSSPFGLASNPGQFF,TGTGCCAGCAGCTCACCTTTCGGACTAGCGAGCAATCCTGGACAGTTCTTC
TRBV28,TRBJ2-1,TRBD2,-,CASSLGTSAYNEQFF,TGTGCCAGCAGCCTCGGGACTAGCGCTTACAATGAGCAGTTCTTC
TRBV4-3,TRBJ2-7,-,once,CASSQGSGLQYEQYF,TGCGCCAGCAGCCAAGGGTCGGGACTTCAGTACGAGCAGTACTTC
TRBV27,TRBJ2-7,TRBD2,-,CASSRTSGSAEQYF,TGTGCCAGCAGTCGGACTAGCGGGAGTGCCGAGCAGTACTTC
TRBV6-5,TRBJ1-2,-,-,CASRGTENNYGYTF,TGTGCCAGCAGGGGGACGGAAAATAACTATGGCTACACCTTC
TRBV20-1,TRBJ2-5,-,-,CSASSQQETQYF,TGCAGTGCTAGTTCCCAGCAAGAGACCCAGTACTTC
TRBV28,TRBJ2-7,TRBD2,-,CASSLALAGGRYEQYF,TGTGCCAGCAGTTTGGCACTAGCGGGAGGCCGCTACGAGCAGTACTTC
TRBV10-3,TRBJ1-1,-,-,CAISTGTNTEAFF,TGTGCCATCAGCACAGGGACGAACACTGAAGCTTTCTTT
TRBV10-3,TRBJ2-2,-,-,CAITRSGGELFF,TGTGCCATCACCCGGTCAGGCGGGGAGCTGTTTTTT
TRBV6-2/TRBV6-3,TRBJ1-5,TRBD1,few,CASSAPGQGALAQPQHF,TGTGCCAGCAGCGCACCGGGACAGGGGGCGCTGGCTCAGCCCCAGCATTTT
TRBV10-3,TRBJ1-1,-,-,CAIRENTEAFF,TGTGCCATCAGGGAGAACACTGAAGCTTTCTTT
TRBV4-1,TRBJ2-3,TRBD2,-,CASSRAPGLAEGTDTQYF,TGCGCCAGCAGCCGAGCCCCGGGACTAGCGGAAGGCACAGATACGCAGTATTTT
TRBV11-2,TRBJ2-2,-,-,CASSLTQGTGSFSGELFF,TGTGCCAGCAGCCTTACACAGGGGACCGGGAGTTTTTCCGGGGAGCTGTTTTTT
TRBV2,TRBJ2-1,TRBD2,-,CASTTGGNNEQFF,TGTGCAAGCACGACGGGAGGTAACAATGAGCAGTTCTTC
TRBV5-4,TRBJ1-1,-,-,CASSLGMNTEAFF,TGTGCCAGCAGCTTAGGGATGAACACTGAAGCTTTCTTT
TRBV29-1,TRBJ2-7,TRBD2,-,CSVATSGRFNEQYF,TGCAGCGTCGCCACTAGCGGGAGATTCAACGAGCAGTACTTC
TRBV5-4,TRBJ1-4,-,-,CASSLGPATNEKLFF,TGTGCCAGCAGCTTGGGCCCTGCAACTAATGAAAAACTGTTTTTT
TRBV2,TRBJ2-2,-,-,CASSESWGNTGELFF,TGTGCCAGCAGTGAATCATGGGGGAACACCGGGGAGCTGTTTTTT
TRBV9,TRBJ2-6,-,-,CASSSASGANVLTF,TGTGCCAGCAGCTCAGCCTCTGGGGCCAACGTCCTGACTTTC
TRBV5-6,TRBJ2-5,-,-,CASSLGDKDYRTQYF,TGTGCCAGCAGCTTGGGAGACAAGGACTATCGGACCCAGTACTTC
TRBV27,TRBJ1-1,-,-,CASSFGQTNTEAFF,TGTGCCAGCAGTTTTGGACAGACGAACACTGAAGCTTTCTTT
TRBV25-1,TRBJ2-7,-,-,CASSRGSSYEQYF,TGTGCCAGCAGTCGGGGGAGCTCCTACGAGCAGTACTTC
TRBV14,TRBJ2-2,-,once,CASSTPEGTGELFF,TGTGCCAGCAGCACTCCGGAAGGCACCGGGGAGCTGTTTTTT
TRBV29-1,TRBJ2-7,TRBD2,-,CSVVRRTSPYEQYF,TGCAGCGTTGTGAGAAGGACTAGTCCGTACGAGCAGTACTTC
TRBV19,TRBJ1-1,-,-,CASSIRRNTEAFF,TGTGCCAGTAGTATACGACGGAACACTGAAGCTTTCTTT
TRBV7-2,TRBJ2-2,-,-,CASSWQQGGAGELFF,TGTGCCAGCAGCTGGCAACAGGGCGGAGCCGGGGAGCTGTTTTTT
TRBV6-2/TRBV6-3,TRBJ2-7,-,once,CASSYWDYEQYF,TGTGCCAGCAGTTACTGGGACTACGAGCAGTACTTC
TRBV4-3,TRBJ2-6,-,-,CASSQVFHSGANVLTF,TGCGCCAGCAGCCAAGTATTTCATTCTGGGGCCAACGTCCTGACTTTC
TRBV7-2,TRBJ2-3,-,-,CASSFYDPNTQYF,TGTGCCAGCAGCTTCTACGACCCGAATACGCAGTATTTT
TRBV27,TRBJ1-1,-,-,CASSQTGSDTEAFF,TGTGCCAGCAGTCAGACGGGGTCGGACACTGAAGCTTTCTTT
TRBV9,TRBJ1-6,TRBD1,few,CASSEGQGAYNSPLHF,TGTGCCAGCAGCGAAGGACAGGGGGCCTATAATTCACCCCTCCACTTT
TRBV29-1,TRBJ1-4,-,-,CSVVEGSTNEKLFF,TGCAGCGTTGTCGAAGGATCAACTAATGAAAAACTGTTTTTT